The entry below gives a single TCR beta chain sequence along with its context. This sample was included in a study of cytomegalovirus exposure and HLA in healthy donors. CDR3 length: 15 residues. Trimming removed 4 bases from V and 0 bases from J, with 13 bases in between. Germline V gene data show CDR1 as GTSNPN and CDR2 as SVGIG (reference sequence). Use of 60 Vbeta and 13 Jbeta primers characterized the PCR. The table came from immunoSEQ multiplex PCR; TCRdb's copy has only in-frame clones and leaves some out. The table has 100,000 to 150,000 clones, 60% to 75% seen once. This TCR came from a woman aged 40-49 years in good health and CMV-seropositive. Material for sequencing was PBMCs. The chain uses TRBV30 and TRBJ1-3; unclear D gene. CDR3 region: CAWKEDADSGNTIYF. The CDR3, as DNA: TGTGCCTGGAAGGAGGACGCAGACTCTGGAAACACCATATATTTT.